The 13 T cell receptor beta chains presented below share a single source sample, sequenced in a study of blood T cell repertoires in COVID-19. Clones were sequenced by immunoSEQ multiplex PCR, and TCRdb holds only the in-frame ones, with some missing. Here the sample spans around 620,000 clones, just under 90% being singletons. What was sequenced was peripheral blood. The receptors come from a woman under 30 with acute or convalescent COVID-19.

V is TRBV19 and J is TRBJ1-1; TRBD1 agrees at 10 bases. Germline V gene lookup returns CDR1 LNHDA and CDR2 SQIVND (reference sequence). Trimming removed 6 bases from V and 4 bases from J; junction bases left unmatched: 11. The CDR3 is 16 amino acids. The CDR3 loop reads CASSGDRGVLSTEAFF. Written as DNA, the CDR3 is TGTGCCAGTAGCGGGGACAGGGGCGTCCTGAGCACTGAAGCTTTCTTT.

The chain joins TRBV30 to TRBJ2-2; 11 positions agree with TRBD2. CDR1 GTSNPN and CDR2 SVGIG come from the germline V gene (reference sequence). The CDR3 extends over 17 amino acids. V lost 6 bases and J lost 4; bases outside the gene matches: 13. The CDR3 coding sequence is TGTGCCTGTCGGCGGGTAGCGGGGGGGCCGGGCACCGGGGAGCTGTTTTTT. Amino acids: CACRRVAGGPGTGELFF.

V and J are TRBV5-8 and TRBJ1-4; tentative D call: TRBD1 (6 bases). V was trimmed by 2 bases and J by 0 bases, leaving 11 bases between them. The CDR3 totals 16 residues. In germline, CDR1 is SGHTS, CDR2 YDEGEE. The CDR3 protein is CASSFGQPSTNEKLFF. The DNA of the CDR3 is TGTGCCAGCAGCTTCGGACAGCCCTCAACTAATGAAAAACTGTTTTTT.

The rearrangement links TRBV2 to TRBJ1-3; no firm D call. Per the germline V gene, CDR1 is SNHLY and CDR2 is FYNNEI. This CDR3 spans 16 amino acids. With 1 base removed from V and 0 bases from J, the gap between germline ends came to 10 bases. The DNA of the CDR3 is TGTGCCAGCAGTGAAGGGCACATATACTCTGGAAACACCATATATTTT. Its protein is CASSEGHIYSGNTIYF. The whole variable domain, remainder taken from reference TRBV2 and TRBJ1-3, is EPEVTQTPSHQVTQMGQEVILRCVPISNHLYFYWYRQILGQKVEFLVSFYNNEISEKSEIFDDQFSVERPDGSNFTLKIRSTKLEDSAMYFCASSEGHIYSGNTIYFGEGSWLTVV.

This sequence joins TRBV6-5 and TRBJ2-7; D ambiguous. The CDR3 consists of 13 residues. V dropped 2 bases and J dropped 4 bases, with 9 bases sitting between them. Looked up from germline, CDR1 is MNHEY and CDR2 is SVGAGI. CDR3 sequence (DNA): TGTGCCAGCAGTTACCTCGAGAGGTACGAGCAGTACTTC. Amino acids: CASSYLERYEQYF.

The DNA for the CDR3 is TGTGCCTGGAGGGCCGGGGGATACACTGAAGCTTTCTTT. Translation: CAWRAGGYTEAFF. The genes are TRBV30 and TRBJ1-1, with D possibly TRBD1 on 5 matching bases. The CDR3 has 13 residues. The germline gives CDR1 GTSNPN, CDR2 SVGIG (reference sequence). With 3 bases removed from V and 3 bases from J, the gap between germline ends came to 11 bases.

The chain combines TRBV21-1 with TRBJ1-5; TRBD1 reflects the table's D call only, with no check against the DNA. TRBV21-1 is noted as a pseudogene. The CDR3 length is 18 residues. The CDR3, as DNA: TGTGCCAGCAGCAAAGCCCTTTATGAAGGGGCCTTAAATCAGCCCCAGCATTTT. This translates into CASSKALYEGALNQPQHF.

V usage is TRBV7-3 and J usage is TRBJ2-1; 7 positions match TRBD2. V lost 1 base, J lost 7 bases, and 7 bases stayed unmatched. Germline lookup yields CDR1 SGHTA and CDR2 FQGTGA. CDR3 length: 15 amino acids. The CDR3 loop is CASSLKRDSINEQFF. In DNA form, the CDR3 reads TGTGCCAGCAGCTTAAAGCGGGACTCGATTAATGAGCAGTTCTTC. Looking up the rest from reference TRBV7-3 and TRBJ2-1 gives the full variable domain: GAGVSQTPSNKVTEKGKYVELRCDPISGHTALYWYRQSLGQGPEFLIYFQGTGAADDSGLPNDRFFAVRPEGSVSTLKIQRTERGDSAVYLCASSLKRDSINEQFFGPGTRLTVL.

The chain joins TRBV12-3 or TRBV12-4 to TRBJ1-5; unclear D gene. The germline V and J ends were trimmed by 2 bases and 9 bases, with 8 bases remaining between them. This CDR3 spans 12 amino acids. The CDR3 is CASSLRRPPQHF. For the CDR3, the DNA is TGTGCCAGCAGTTTAAGGAGGCCGCCCCAGCATTTT.

The genes are TRBV27 and TRBJ1-2; a possible D gene is TRBD1 (6 bases). Germline-derived CDR1 and CDR2 are MNHEY and SMNVEV (reference sequence). This CDR3 has 17 amino acids. Deletions cut 1 base from V and 6 bases from J, with 21 bases between. CDR3: CASSLLSPSRGLDGYTF. CDR3 nucleotides: TGTGCCAGCAGTTTATTATCTCCGTCCAGGGGATTGGATGGCTACACCTTC.

The chain joins TRBV10-1 to TRBJ1-1, with a possible D match to TRBD1 (5 bases). The CDR3 is 15 amino acids. The ends were cut back, 7 bases at V and 2 bases at J, with 17 bases in the middle. The germline CDR1 and CDR2 sequences are WNHNN and SYGVQD (reference sequence). The CDR3 DNA is TGCGCCAGCACCGACGGGAGAGGGGCTAACACTGAAGCTTTCTTT. This translates into CASTDGRGANTEAFF.

This chain joins TRBV19 and TRBJ1-3, with D perhaps matching TRBD1 (5 bases). Germline assignment: CDR1 LNHDA and CDR2 SQIVND (reference sequence). V lost 7 bases, J lost 2 bases, and 18 bases lay in between. The CDR3 runs to 16 residues. The CDR3 region has the DNA TGTGCCAGTACCGCGGGGCGTGGGAGGACTGGAAACACCATATATTTT. This encodes CASTAGRGRTGNTIYF.

This clone was found a few times. J is TRBJ2-6 and V is TRBV4-3, with D possibly matching TRBD2 (5 bases). The V end was cut by 0 bases, the J end by 2 bases, with 8 bases between. CDR1 and CDR2 (germline): LGHNA, YSLEER. CDR3 length: 16 amino acids. The CDR3 DNA follows: TGCGCCAGCAGCCAAGATACGGGGACTGGGGCCAACGTCCTGACTTTC. The encoded protein is CASSQDTGTGANVLTF.